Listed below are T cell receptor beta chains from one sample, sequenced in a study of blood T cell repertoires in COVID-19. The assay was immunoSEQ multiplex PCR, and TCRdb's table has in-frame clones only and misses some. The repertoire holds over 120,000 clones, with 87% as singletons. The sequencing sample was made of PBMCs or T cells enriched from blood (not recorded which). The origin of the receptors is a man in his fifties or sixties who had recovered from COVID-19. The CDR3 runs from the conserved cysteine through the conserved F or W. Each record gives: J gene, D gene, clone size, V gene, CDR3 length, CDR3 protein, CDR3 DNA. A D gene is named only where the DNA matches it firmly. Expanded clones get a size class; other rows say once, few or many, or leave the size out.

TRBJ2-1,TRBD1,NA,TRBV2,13,CASSEGARNEQFF,TGTGCCAGCTCCGAGGGGGCTAGGAATGAGCAGTTCTTC
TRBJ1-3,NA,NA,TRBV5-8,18,CASSLWGRRPSSGNTIYF,TGTGCCAGCAGCTTATGGGGCCGTAGGCCGAGCTCTGGAAACACCATATATTTT
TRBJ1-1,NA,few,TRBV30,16,CAWSVALTGGSTEAFF,TGTGCCTGGAGTGTAGCTCTGACGGGGGGGAGCACTGAAGCTTTCTTT
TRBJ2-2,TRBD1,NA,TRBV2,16,CASIEPGQGATGELFF,TGTGCCAGCATAGAACCGGGACAGGGGGCGACCGGGGAGCTGTTTTTT
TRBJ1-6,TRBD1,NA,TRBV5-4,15,CASSLRGQGESPLHF,TGTGCCAGCAGCTTGAGGGGACAGGGGGAATCACCCCTCCACTTT
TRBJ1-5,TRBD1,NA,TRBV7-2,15,CASSPWTGGSQPQHF,TGTGCCAGCAGCCCCTGGACAGGGGGGTCCCAGCCCCAGCATTTT
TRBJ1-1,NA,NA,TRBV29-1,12,CSVEEGWTEAFF,TGCAGCGTTGAGGAGGGTTGGACTGAAGCTTTCTTT
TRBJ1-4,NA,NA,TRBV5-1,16,CASSSKTGATNEKLFF,TGCGCCAGCAGCTCAAAGACAGGAGCAACTAATGAAAAACTGTTTTTT
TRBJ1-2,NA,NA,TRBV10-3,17,CAISELSSTRLYYGYTF,TGTGCCATCAGTGAATTATCTTCTACGAGACTCTACTATGGCTACACCTTC
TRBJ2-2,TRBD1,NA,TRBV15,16,CATSRGGTGSTGELFF,TGTGCCACCAGCAGAGGAGGGACAGGGTCCACCGGGGAGCTGTTTTTT
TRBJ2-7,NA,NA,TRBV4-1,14,CASSQRFQGFEQYF,TGCGCCAGCAGCCAACGCTTCCAGGGTTTCGAGCAGTACTTC
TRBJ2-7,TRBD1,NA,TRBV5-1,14,CASSLATGGYEQYF,TGCGCCAGCAGCTTAGCGACAGGGGGCTACGAGCAGTACTTC
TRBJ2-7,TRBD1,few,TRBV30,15,CAWSKARDRVGEQYF,TGTGCCTGGAGCAAAGCCCGGGACAGGGTTGGCGAGCAGTACTTC
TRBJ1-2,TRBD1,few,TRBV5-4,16,CASSGTLSTGDYGYTF,TGTGCCAGCAGCGGGACGCTCTCAACAGGGGACTATGGCTACACCTTC
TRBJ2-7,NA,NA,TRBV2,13,CASTGTGNYEQYF,TGTGCCAGCACCGGGACTGGAAACTATGAGCAGTACTTC
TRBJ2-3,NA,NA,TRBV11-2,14,CASSLAGSTDTQYF,TGTGCCAGCAGCTTAGCGGGTAGCACAGATACGCAGTATTTT
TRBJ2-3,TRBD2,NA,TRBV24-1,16,CATSDGLAGSTDTQYF,TGTGCCACCAGTGACGGACTAGCGGGGAGCACAGATACGCAGTATTTT
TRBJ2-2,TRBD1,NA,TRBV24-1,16,CATSEPGQGYTGELFF,TGTGCCACCAGTGAACCGGGACAGGGTTACACCGGGGAGCTGTTTTTT
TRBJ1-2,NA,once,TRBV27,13,CASSRAGRYGYTF,TGTGCCAGCAGCCGAGCAGGGCGGTATGGCTACACCTTC
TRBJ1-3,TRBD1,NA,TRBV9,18,CASSVAPSGTGGGNTIYF,TGTGCCAGCAGCGTAGCTCCCTCCGGGACAGGGGGGGGAAACACCATATATTTT
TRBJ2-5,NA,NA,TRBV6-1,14,CASSEQGSRETQYF,TGTGCCAGCAGTGAACAGGGGTCACGAGAGACCCAGTACTTC
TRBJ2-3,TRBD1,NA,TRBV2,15,CASSEGQGRTDTQYF,TGTGCCAGCAGTGAGGGACAGGGGAGGACAGATACGCAGTATTTT
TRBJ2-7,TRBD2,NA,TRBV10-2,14,CASSQAGGAYEQYF,TGCGCCAGCAGTCAAGCGGGAGGGGCCTACGAGCAGTACTTC
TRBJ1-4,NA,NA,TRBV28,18,CASSFALREADPNEKLFF,TGTGCCAGCAGCTTCGCTCTCCGGGAAGCCGATCCCAATGAAAAACTGTTTTTT
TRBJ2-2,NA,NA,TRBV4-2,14,CASSQDGFGGELFF,TGTGCCAGCAGCCAAGACGGGTTCGGCGGGGAGCTGTTTTTT
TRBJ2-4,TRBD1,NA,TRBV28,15,CASRGTGLAKNIQYF,TGTGCCAGCAGGGGGACAGGGCTAGCCAAAAACATTCAGTACTTC
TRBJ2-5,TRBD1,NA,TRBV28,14,CASTEQGRQETQYF,TGTGCCAGCACCGAACAGGGGCGTCAAGAGACCCAGTACTTC
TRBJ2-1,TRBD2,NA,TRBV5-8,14,CASSRGLRQDEQFF,TGTGCCAGCAGCCGGGGACTAAGGCAGGATGAGCAGTTCTTC
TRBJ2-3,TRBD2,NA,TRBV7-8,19,CASSSPGLAAEDGTDTQYF,TGTGCCAGCAGCTCCCCGGGACTAGCAGCGGAGGATGGCACAGATACGCAGTATTTT
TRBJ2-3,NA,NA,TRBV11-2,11,CASSSSDTQYF,TGTGCCAGCAGCTCTTCAGATACGCAGTATTTT
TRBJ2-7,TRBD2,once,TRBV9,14,CASSAGLATYEQYF,TGTGCCAGCAGCGCGGGACTAGCGACCTACGAGCAGTACTTC
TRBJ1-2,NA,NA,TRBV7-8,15,CASSPPGQKVYGYTF,TGTGCCAGCAGCCCGCCTGGACAGAAAGTATATGGCTACACCTTC
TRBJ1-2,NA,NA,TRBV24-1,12,CAISDIDYGYTF,TGTGCCATCAGCGACATCGACTATGGCTACACCTTC
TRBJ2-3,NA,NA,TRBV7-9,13,CAGKRTVTDTQYF,TGTGCCGGAAAACGGACAGTCACAGATACGCAGTATTTT
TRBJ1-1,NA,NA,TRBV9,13,CASSAQEGSEAFF,TGTGCCAGCAGCGCCCAGGAGGGCAGTGAAGCTTTCTTT
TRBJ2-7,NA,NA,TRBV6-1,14,CASSEWRGPYEQYF,TGTGCCAGCAGTGAATGGAGGGGCCCCTACGAGCAGTACTTC
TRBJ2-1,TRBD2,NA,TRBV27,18,CASSPWLGTSGRRGEQFF,TGTGCCAGCAGTCCGTGGCTCGGGACTAGCGGGAGGAGAGGGGAGCAGTTCTTC
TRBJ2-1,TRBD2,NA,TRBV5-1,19,CASSSRGLAGGYSYNEQFF,TGCGCCAGCAGCTCCCGGGGACTAGCGGGGGGTTACTCCTACAATGAGCAGTTCTTC
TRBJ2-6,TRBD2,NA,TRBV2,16,CASSEARGSGANVLTF,TGTGCCAGCAGTGAAGCGCGGGGGTCCGGGGCCAACGTCCTGACTTTC
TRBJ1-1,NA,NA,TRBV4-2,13,CASSQDRALLVFF,TGTGCCAGCAGCCAAGATCGAGCCTTGCTTGTTTTCTTT
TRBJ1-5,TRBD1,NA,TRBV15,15,CATSRGTTGEKPQHF,TGTGCCACCAGCAGGGGTACGACAGGGGAGAAGCCCCAGCATTTT
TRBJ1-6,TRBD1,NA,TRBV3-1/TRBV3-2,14,CASTLTGRNSPLHF,TGTGCCAGCACGTTGACAGGGAGGAATTCACCCCTCCACTTT
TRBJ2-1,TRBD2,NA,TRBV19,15,CASTLTSSSYNEQFF,TGTGCCAGTACCCTGACTAGCTCCTCGTACAATGAGCAGTTCTTC
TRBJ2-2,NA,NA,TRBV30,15,CAWQRGGANTGELFF,TGTGCCTGGCAACGCGGGGGCGCGAACACCGGGGAGCTGTTTTTT
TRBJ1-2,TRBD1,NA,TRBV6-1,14,CASSETGTNYGYTF,TGTGCCAGCAGTGAGACAGGGACAAACTATGGCTACACCTTC
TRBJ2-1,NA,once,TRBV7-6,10,CASARVEQFF,TGTGCCAGCGCGCGGGTGGAGCAGTTCTTC